The present TCR beta chain was sequenced within a study of blood T cell repertoires in COVID-19. Study background: Samples representing acute and convalescent COVID-19 were sourced from the United States, Italy and Spain. T cells, B-cell-depleted T cells, or PBMCs provided the cDNA or gDNA that served as material.

Original processing methods: From reference gene primer amplification, estimates of nucleated cell counts were derived. TCRdb keeps only in-frame clones here, not all; method: immunoSEQ multiplex PCR. The V and J calls and clone size are taken from that table; D and trimming were inferred from the DNA. The sample has roughly 97,000 clones; about 87% are singletons. This CDR3 contains 15 residues. The ends were cut back, 5 bases at V and 4 bases at J, with 14 bases in the middle. CDR1 is KGHDR and CDR2 is SFDVKD in the germline V gene. The V gene is TRBV24-1, the J gene TRBJ1-5, with D tentatively TRBD1 (5 bases). The TCR originated in a middle-aged man with acute or convalescent COVID-19. Specimen: peripheral blood. CDR3 nucleotides: TGTGCCACCAGTGCCTCGGGGGGAGGTAATCAGCCCCAGCATTTT. Residues: CATSASGGGNQPQHF.